The subject of this entry is one T cell receptor beta chain. Its target is not known. This sample is part of a study of a mutant IDH1 vaccine in newly diagnosed glioma. Background on the study: Treated individuals were around 60% male and 37.5% female, averaging 40.4 years of age. Prior therapy was radiotherapy, temozolomide, or both; most received both.

Study conclusions and caveats: Seemingly, pseudoprogression had no relation to changes in the top peripheral T cell clonotypes.

Sample time point: week 5, during vaccination. The investigators gave 300 ug of mutant IDH1 20-mer peptide in each vaccine dose, together with topical imiquimod. Data came from immunoSEQ multiplex PCR; TCRdb stores just in-frame clones and leaves some out. The repertoire holds more than 25,000 clones, with roughly 90% as singletons. This CDR3 comprises 15 residues. Germline V gene data show CDR1 as MNHEY and CDR2 as SVGAGI. The germline V and J ends were trimmed by 6 bases and 3 bases, with 18 bases remaining between them. The chain employs TRBV6-5 and TRBJ2-7, with D hard to call. The sequencing here drew on PBMCs, taken from a glioma patient whose treatment included an IDH1 peptide vaccine. The sequence was collected from a man younger than 35 with glioma. The CDR3 nucleotides read TGTGCCAGCAGCCCCATCCCGGCTCCTGTCTACGAGCAGTACTTC. It yields the protein CASSPIPAPVYEQYF.